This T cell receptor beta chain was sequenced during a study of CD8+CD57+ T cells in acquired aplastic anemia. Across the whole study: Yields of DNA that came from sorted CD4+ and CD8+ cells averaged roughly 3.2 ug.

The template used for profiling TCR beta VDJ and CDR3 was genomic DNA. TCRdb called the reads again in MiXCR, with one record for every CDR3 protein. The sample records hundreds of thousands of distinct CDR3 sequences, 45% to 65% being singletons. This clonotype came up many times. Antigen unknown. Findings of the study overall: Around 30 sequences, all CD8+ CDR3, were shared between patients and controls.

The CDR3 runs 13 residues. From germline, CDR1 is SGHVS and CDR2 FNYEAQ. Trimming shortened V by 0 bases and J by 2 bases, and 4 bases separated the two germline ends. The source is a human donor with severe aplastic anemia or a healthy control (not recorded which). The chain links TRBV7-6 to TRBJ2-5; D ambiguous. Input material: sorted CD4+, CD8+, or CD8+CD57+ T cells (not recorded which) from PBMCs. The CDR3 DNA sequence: TGTGCCAGCAGCTTAGCTAGGCAAGAGACCCAGTACTTC. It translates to CASSLARQETQYF. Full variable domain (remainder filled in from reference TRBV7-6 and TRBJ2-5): GAGVSQSPRYKVTKRGQDVALRCDPISGHVSLYWYRQALGQGPEFLTYFNYEAQQDKSGLPNDRFSAERPEGSISTLTIQRTEQRDSAMYRCASSLARQETQYFGPGTRLLVL.